This entry is about one TCR gamma chain. Antigen specificity is unknown. The sample comes from a study of Vδ1+ human thymocytes. The study, taken as a whole, reports: In the thymus, TRG and TRD repertoires looked highly polyclonal with Gaussian CDR3 lengths. Donors shared many TRG clonotypes but few TRD clonotypes.

Thymocytes were sorted as CD3+ TCRVdelta1+ TCRVdelta2- after alphabeta T cell depletion. The template was reverse-transcribed extracted RNA. CDR3 amplicons came from multiplex PCR with pooled V-gene forward and constant-region reverse primers. TCRdb reprocessed the multiplex PCR reads through CATT. The repertoire has 20,000 to 25,000 gamma-chain clones, roughly 15% of them found once; the top ten carry under 2.5%. CDR1 and CDR2 from the germline V gene are GITISATS and ISYDGTV (reference sequence). The CDR3 loop spans 14 amino acids. After removal of 4 bases from V and 3 bases from J, the junction contained 9 bases not matched to a gene.

The V call is TRGV9, the J call TRGJ1 or TRGJ2. The TCR sequence derives from a child younger than two who had congenital heart surgery. The specimen was Vdelta1+ gamma-delta thymocytes from the thymus. The subset denotes: FACS-sorted CD3+ TCRalphabeta- TCRVdelta1+ TCRVdelta2- thymocytes. The DNA for the CDR3 is TGTGCCTTGTGGGATGGGGTTACTTATTATAAGAAACTCTTT. This codes for CALWDGVTYYKKLF.